This T cell receptor (beta chain) was sequenced for a study of blood T cell repertoires in COVID-19 (dated by TCRdb to between 2020 and 2021). Background for the entire study: Collaborator samples came from the United States, Italy and Spain and covered acute and convalescent phases of COVID-19. Sample metadata almost always included a de-identified subject ID, COVID-19 status, age in years and sex. The material from the prospective study consisted of cDNA or gDNA derived from T cells, B-cell-depleted T cells, or PBMCs. The repertoires were made available in a free public database intended to serve as a resource for research on the immune response to SARS-CoV-2. HLA class I and class II types, where available, came from metadata supplied by the sample provider rather than from assay-based typing. Deeply sampled blood TCRbeta repertoires from subjects exposed to, actively infected with, or recovered from COVID-19 were included in the dataset. The samples were drawn from the first 160 participants of the ongoing ImmuneRACE study and from 1,254 subjects provided by 6 global collaborators. What the work shows at the level of the full study, not this receptor alone: How much clinical and demographic metadata was included differed by source and by participant, and the metadata was provided uncurated.

Whole blood was collected in K2EDTA tubes by collaborating institutions according to the institutions' own protocols. For TCRbeta analysis, collaborator samples were shipped as frozen whole blood, as isolated PBMCs, or as DNA extracted from either sample type. Comment on this clone: What this receptor recognizes is not known. Base qualities are not provided; no much larger clone lies one nucleotide away.

The germline V gene encodes CDR1 LNHDA and CDR2 SQIVND (reference sequence). The CDR3 holds 18 amino acids from the cysteine to the phenylalanine. Left in the record is the CDR3 DNA by itself, 54 bases read in frame from the first base. V is cut by 5 bases and J by 3 bases, and the space between the germline ends is 23 bases. TCRbeta CDR3 regions were amplified from genomic DNA using the immunoSEQ Assay, a bias-controlled multiplex PCR. Per the authors' processing: The number of nucleated cells in each sample was estimated from the amplification of reference gene primers within the assay. Sequence reads were collapsed and filtered to measure the absolute abundance of every unique TCRbeta CDR3 rearrangement. Productive Simpson clonality was computed per sample as the square root of Simpson's diversity index over productive rearrangements. As stored in TCRdb, this immuneACCESS dataset retains in-frame rearrangements with V and J assigned. A fraction of the clones does not appear; measured against another copy, unresolved V genes explain less than half of the discrepancy, and the remainder lacks a known reason. V and J calls and clone size are copied from that table; D and trimming were computed from the DNA. The sample table contains 150,000 to 200,000 clones; only one count was recorded for around 89% of them. The top ten clonotypes cover approximately 4% of the sample.

This receptor was obtained from a human donor in a cohort sampled during active COVID-19. Specimen: peripheral blood. This chain joins TRBV19 to TRBJ1-5; TRBD1 could be the D gene, as 6 bases match. This receptor has the CDR3 CASSSPREKTGYNQPQHF. The DNA sequence reads TGTGCCAGTAGTTCACCGAGGGAAAAGACAGGATACAATCAGCCCCAGCATTTT.